A selection of T cell receptor beta chains follows, all from one sample in a study of blood T cell repertoires in COVID-19. This table comes from immunoSEQ multiplex PCR, and its TCRdb copy is limited to in-frame clones, with some not included. The repertoire holds some 140,000 clones, roughly 80% seen once, with 12% in the top ten. The sample was peripheral blood. The receptor source for this set is a woman aged 55-69 years with COVID-19, enrolled during active disease. The CDR3 runs from the conserved cysteine through the conserved F or W. A D gene is named only where the DNA matches it firmly. Rows may omit the clone size; those that give it use once, few, many or a size class.

>.|.|TRBJ1-5|TRBV6-5
CASSYLSNQPQHF
TGTGCCAGCAGTTACTTAAGCAATCAGCCCCAGCATTTT
>few|.|TRBJ1-2|TRBV14
CASSPGVRHGYTF
TGTGCCAGCAGCCCCGGAGTGCGTCATGGCTACACCTTC
>.|.|TRBJ2-2|TRBV4-2
CASSYGGPNTGELFF
TGTGCCAGCAGTTACGGGGGGCCGAACACCGGGGAGCTGTTTTTT
>.|TRBD1|TRBJ2-2|TRBV25-1
CASSGQATTGELFF
TGTGCCAGCTCGGGACAGGCGACCACCGGGGAGCTGTTTTTT
>.|.|TRBJ1-3|TRBV15
CATSVAAGNTIYF
TGTGCCACCAGCGTAGCAGCTGGAAACACCATATATTTT
>.|TRBD1|TRBJ1-1|TRBV5-1
CASAGTGAMGTEAFF
TGCGCCAGCGCCGGGACAGGGGCCATGGGCACTGAAGCTTTCTTT
>.|TRBD1|TRBJ1-2|TRBV19
CASSIVGTGYYGYTF
TGTGCCAGTAGTATAGTCGGGACAGGGTACTATGGCTACACCTTC
>.|.|TRBJ2-3|TRBV9
CASSVGSRADTQYF
TGTGCCAGCAGCGTAGGGTCTCGGGCAGATACGCAGTATTTT
>once|.|TRBJ1-5|TRBV20-1
CSASIGEHNQPQHF
TGCAGTGCTAGTATCGGGGAGCACAATCAGCCCCAGCATTTT
>.|.|TRBJ2-2|TRBV3-1/TRBV3-2
CASRPTANTGELFF
TGTGCCAGCAGACCTACAGCAAACACCGGGGAGCTGTTTTTT
>.|.|TRBJ2-5|TRBV6-1
CASSEGLFQETQYF
TGTGCCAGCAGTGAGGGACTTTTTCAAGAGACCCAGTACTTC
>.|TRBD1|TRBJ1-5|TRBV19
CASSKGEAGGDQPQHF
TGTGCCAGTAGTAAGGGGGAGGCAGGGGGAGATCAGCCCCAGCATTTT
>.|.|TRBJ1-2|TRBV10-3
CAISEITGNRDGGYTF
TGTGCCATCAGTGAGATCACAGGGAACAGGGATGGTGGCTACACCTTC
>.|.|TRBJ1-1|TRBV9
CASSKQGGRNTEAFF
TGTGCCAGCAGCAAACAGGGTGGTCGGAACACTGAAGCTTTCTTT
>.|.|TRBJ2-2|TRBV30
CAWRTGETGELFF
TGTGCCTGGAGAACAGGCGAGACCGGGGAGCTGTTTTTT
>.|.|TRBJ1-1|TRBV12-3/TRBV12-4
CASSRTGITEAFF
TGTGCCAGCAGTCGTACAGGGATCACTGAAGCTTTCTTT
>.|TRBD1|TRBJ1-6|TRBV10-2
CASRGQGQSNSPLHF
TGCGCCAGCAGGGGCCAGGGACAGAGTAATTCACCCCTCCACTTT
>.|.|TRBJ2-1|TRBV3-1/TRBV3-2
CASSQDPTVGRGNEQFF
TGTGCCAGCAGCCAAGATCCCACAGTTGGCAGGGGCAATGAGCAGTTCTTC
>.|.|TRBJ1-2|TRBV19
CASSMGGQGFYGYTF
TGTGCCAGTAGTATGGGGGGGCAGGGCTTCTATGGCTACACCTTC
>.|.|TRBJ1-3|TRBV6-1
CASSEQAGNTIYF
TGTGCCAGCAGTGAACAGGCTGGAAACACCATATATTTT
>.|TRBD1|TRBJ1-5|TRBV18
CASSRTGVGDQPQHF
TGTGCCAGCTCACGGACAGGGGTCGGGGATCAGCCCCAGCATTTT
>.|TRBD1|TRBJ1-2|TRBV7-6
CASSFQTGGTKGYTF
TGTGCCAGCAGCTTCCAGACAGGGGGCACGAAGGGCTACACCTTC
>once|.|TRBJ1-2|TRBV3-1/TRBV3-2
CASSQGGGRVGYGYTF
TGTGCCAGCAGCCAAGGAGGAGGGAGAGTTGGATATGGCTACACCTTC
>.|TRBD1|TRBJ2-3|TRBV7-3
CASSLIGTGGTDTQYF
TGTGCCAGCAGCTTAATCGGGACAGGGGGAACAGATACGCAGTATTTT
>.|.|TRBJ1-5|TRBV4-1
CASKLGPDSGNQPQHF
TGCGCCAGCAAGTTGGGGCCCGACAGTGGCAATCAGCCCCAGCATTTT
>.|.|TRBJ1-6|TRBV6-1
CASSEGPASSYNSPLHF
TGTGCCAGCAGTGAGGGTCCAGCTAGCTCCTATAATTCACCCCTCCACTTT
>.|TRBD1|TRBJ2-7|TRBV4-1
CASSLTLSGGAYEQYF
TGCGCCAGCAGCCTTACCTTGTCAGGGGGTGCCTACGAGCAGTACTTC
>.|.|TRBJ2-3|TRBV12-3/TRBV12-4
CASSSFSTDTQYF
TGTGCCAGCAGTTCTTTCTCCACAGATACGCAGTATTTT
>once|TRBD2|TRBJ2-1|TRBV15
CATSREDSGGVAYNEQFF
TGTGCCACCAGCAGAGAGGATTCGGGGGGAGTGGCCTACAATGAGCAGTTCTTC
>once|TRBD1|TRBJ1-2|TRBV3-1/TRBV3-2
CASSRDRGVGYTF
TGTGCCAGCAGCCGGGACAGGGGGGTTGGCTACACCTTC
>few|.|TRBJ1-6|TRBV5-6
CASSRDSSSYNSPLHF
TGTGCCAGCAGCCGCGACTCAAGCTCCTATAATTCACCCCTCCACTTT
>once|TRBD1|TRBJ2-7|TRBV2
CASSRQGYEQYF
TGTGCCAGCAGTAGACAGGGGTACGAGCAGTACTTC
>once|.|TRBJ1-4|TRBV6-5
CASSYLGDLKNEKLFF
TGTGCCAGCAGTTACTTGGGAGACCTAAAAAATGAAAAACTGTTTTTT
>.|.|TRBJ2-2|TRBV6-5
CASSYSRQPAELFF
TGTGCCAGCAGTTACTCCCGACAACCGGCGGAGCTGTTTTTT
>few|.|TRBJ1-1|TRBV20-1
CSADSGLEAFF
TGCAGTGCTGACTCAGGACTTGAAGCTTTCTTT
>.|TRBD1|TRBJ1-4|TRBV7-2
CASSSRQGLNEKLFF
TGTGCCAGCAGCTCCAGACAGGGACTTAATGAAAAACTGTTTTTT
>.|.|TRBJ2-1|TRBV5-1
CASSLPGLSSYNEQFF
TGCGCCAGCAGCCTCCCGGGACTTAGCTCCTACAATGAGCAGTTCTTC
>few|.|TRBJ2-7|TRBV7-3
CASSFRGSYEQYF
TGTGCCAGCAGCTTTCGGGGGAGCTACGAGCAGTACTTC
>.|.|TRBJ1-3|TRBV12-5
CASGKGLGSGNTIYF
TGTGCTAGTGGTAAAGGTTTGGGCAGTGGAAACACCATATATTTT
>.|TRBD1|TRBJ1-1|TRBV9
CASSVGTGATEAFF
TGTGCCAGCAGCGTAGGGACAGGGGCTACTGAAGCTTTCTTT
>.|.|TRBJ2-3|TRBV10-1
CASSERGPRDTFPYTDTQYF
TGCGCCAGCAGTGAGAGGGGACCCCGGGACACCTTCCCTTACACAGATACGCAGTATTTT
>.|.|TRBJ1-2|TRBV9
CASSEDSYGYTF
TGTGCCAGCAGCGAAGACAGCTATGGCTACACCTTC
>.|TRBD2|TRBJ2-3|TRBV9
CASSVELAGGLTDTQYF
TGTGCCAGCAGCGTAGAGCTAGCGGGGGGCCTCACAGATACGCAGTATTTT
>.|TRBD2|TRBJ2-3|TRBV6-2/TRBV6-3
CASSYTNGGAPTDTQYF
TGTGCCAGCAGTTACACGAACGGGGGGGCCCCCACAGATACGCAGTATTTT
>.|TRBD1|TRBJ1-4|TRBV12-5
CASAQTGQLNEKLFF
TGTGCTAGTGCCCAGACGGGACAGCTTAATGAAAAACTGTTTTTT
>.|.|TRBJ1-2|TRBV7-3
CASSYSPYPDYGYTF
TGTGCCAGCAGCTACAGCCCTTACCCCGACTATGGCTACACCTTC
>.|.|TRBJ1-1|TRBV20-1
CSASGVGVNTEAFF
TGCAGTGCTAGTGGGGTAGGGGTGAACACTGAAGCTTTCTTT
>.|.|TRBJ1-4|TRBV4-1
CASSLGAQGNEKLFF
TGCGCCAGCAGCCTCGGTGCACAGGGTAATGAAAAACTGTTTTTT
>.|.|TRBJ2-7|TRBV3-1/TRBV3-2
CASSQGTNSYEQYF
TGTGCCAGCAGCCAAGGGACAAACTCCTACGAGCAGTACTTC
>.|.|TRBJ1-5|TRBV24-1
CATSDPSGDNQPQHF
TGTGCCACCAGTGACCCAAGCGGGGACAATCAGCCCCAGCATTTT